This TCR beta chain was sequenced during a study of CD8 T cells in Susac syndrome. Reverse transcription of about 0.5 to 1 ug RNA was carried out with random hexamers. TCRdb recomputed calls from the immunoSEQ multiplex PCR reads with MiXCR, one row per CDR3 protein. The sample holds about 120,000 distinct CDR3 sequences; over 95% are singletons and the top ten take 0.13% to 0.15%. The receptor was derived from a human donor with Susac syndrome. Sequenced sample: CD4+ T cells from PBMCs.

The CDR3 protein is CASSPRQGIDTQYF. The CDR3 coding sequence is TGTGCCAGCAGCCCCAGACAGGGTATCGATACGCAGTATTTT. The J gene is TRBJ2-3, the V gene TRBV14; 7 bases map to TRBD1. The germline gives CDR1 SGHDN, CDR2 FVKESK. Losses at the gene ends were 4 bases for V and 6 bases for J; bases not matched to a gene: 7. The CDR3 is made up of 14 amino acids.